A single sample gave rise to the 25 T cell receptor beta chains below, sequenced in a study of blood T cell repertoires in COVID-19. Here immunoSEQ multiplex PCR was the method, and the copy in TCRdb shows in-frame clones only, minus some. The sample comprises roughly 220,000 clones, about nine tenths of which are singletons, and 2% to 2.5% rests with the top ten. Sequencing was done on a sample of peripheral blood. These receptors originate from a man aged 25 to 45 who had recovered from COVID-19.

As DNA, the CDR3 is TGTGCCAGCAGTTGGACAGCCGGCGACGAGCAGTACTTC. Translation gives CASSWTAGDEQYF. The rearrangement uses TRBV27 and TRBJ2-7; the D gene is possibly TRBD1 (6 bases). CDR1 and CDR2 (germline): MNHEY, SMNVEV (reference sequence). V was trimmed by 4 bases and J by 5 bases, leaving 12 bases between them. CDR3 length: 13 residues.

The CDR3 nucleotides read TGTGCCAGCAGCGTAGGGACAATCCAAGAGACCCAGTACTTC. Translating it yields CASSVGTIQETQYF. The V call is TRBV9, the J call TRBJ2-5; tentatively, D is TRBD1 (5 bases). The CDR3 totals 14 residues. V shed 0 bases and J shed 1 base, with 7 bases lying between them. Germline CDR1 SGDLS, CDR2 YYNGEE.

This chain uses TRBV5-4 with TRBJ2-7; D is uncertain. Germline V gives CDR1 SGHNT, CDR2 YYREEE (reference sequence). The germline V and J ends were trimmed by 4 bases and 5 bases, with 10 bases remaining between them. CDR3 length: 12 amino acids. CDR3 bases: TGTGCCAGCAGCACAGACACCCACGAGCAGTACTTC. Translated: CASSTDTHEQYF.

This clone is medium-sized within its sample. CDR3 sequence: CASSQAQAASGNTIYF. As DNA, the CDR3 is TGTGCCAGCAGCCAAGCGCAGGCAGCCTCTGGAAACACCATATATTTT. V and J are TRBV4-2 and TRBJ1-3; D not certain. The germline V and J ends were trimmed by 1 base and 0 bases, with 10 bases remaining between them. The CDR3 loop spans 16 amino acids. Germline CDR1 reads LGHNA; CDR2 reads YNFKEQ.

Here the CDR3 DNA reads TGTGCCAGCAGCGACCCTAGCGGGGGGATCACAGATACGCAGTATTTT. This translates into CASSDPSGGITDTQYF. The chain is built from TRBV5-4 and TRBJ2-3, with 11 bases lining up with TRBD2. The V gene end was trimmed by 4 bases and the J gene end by 2 bases; junction bases not matched to a gene: 6. This CDR3 contains 16 residues. Per the germline V gene, CDR1 is SGHNT and CDR2 is YYREEE (reference sequence).

The CDR3 loop is CASSLGPGVRETQYF. CDR3 DNA sequence: TGTGCCAGCAGCTTAGGCCCAGGGGTGAGGGAGACCCAGTACTTC. The rearrangement joins TRBV5-5 to TRBJ2-5; D may be TRBD1 (6 bases). V lost 2 bases to trimming and J lost 5 bases, with 16 bases between them. CDR1 and CDR2 (germline): SGHKS, YYEKEE (reference sequence). The CDR3 is 15 amino acids.

The rearrangement joins TRBV28 to TRBJ2-7; weak D call: TRBD2 (6 bases). The V end was cut by 11 bases, the J end by 5 bases, with 13 bases between. The CDR3 loop spans 11 amino acids. The germline CDR1 and CDR2 sequences are MDHEN and SYDVKM. CDR3 in amino acids: CASGGYDEQYF. The DNA of the CDR3 is TGTGCCTCTGGGGGGTACGACGAGCAGTACTTC.

This clone was recorded only once. V and J are TRBV6-5 and TRBJ2-3, with a possible D match to TRBD1 (5 bases). The V and J ends lost 6 bases and 0 bases respectively, with 13 bases between them. CDR1 MNHEY and CDR2 SVGAGI come from the germline V gene. This CDR3 spans 15 amino acids. The CDR3, as DNA: TGTGCCAGCAGATTGACAGTTGCTAGCACAGATACGCAGTATTTT. Protein sequence: CASRLTVASTDTQYF.

V usage is TRBV27 and J usage is TRBJ1-5; a weak D match, TRBD1 (5 bases). This CDR3 has 14 residues. Trimming left V 1 base short and J 4 bases short, with 8 bases between. Germline-derived CDR1 and CDR2 are MNHEY and SMNVEV (reference sequence). The DNA for the CDR3 is TGTGCCAGCAGTTTATTAGACAGTAATCAGCCCCAGCATTTT. It codes for CASSLLDSNQPQHF.

J is TRBJ2-3 and V is TRBV4-3; 10 bases are shared with TRBD2. This CDR3 has 18 residues. The germline CDR1 and CDR2 sequences are LGHNA and YSLEER. V dropped 1 base and J dropped 0; count of bases not matched to a gene: 7. The DNA of the CDR3 is TGCGCCAGCAGCCAAGGAAGCGGGGGGGCCTTTAGCACAGATACGCAGTATTTT. It translates to CASSQGSGGAFSTDTQYF.

The chain recombines TRBV20-1 with TRBJ2-3; the D gene is possibly TRBD2 (6 bases). CDR3 length equals 11 residues. The V and J ends lost 8 bases and 9 bases respectively, with 15 bases between them. The V gene's germline CDR1 is DFQATT and CDR2 SNEGSKA (reference sequence). The CDR3 nucleotides read TGCAGTCCGGAAGGAGGGTACACGCAGTATTTT. Its translation: CSPEGGYTQYF.

The CDR3 protein is CASSPRGMGKLFF. The CDR3 coding sequence is TGTGCCAGCAGCCCCCGAGGTATGGGAAAACTGTTTTTT. V is TRBV3-1 (or the pseudogene TRBV3-2) and J is TRBJ1-4; no clear D gene. Germline V gene sequence: CDR1 LGHDT, CDR2 YNNKEL (reference sequence). The CDR3 extends over 13 amino acids. Trimming stripped 4 bases from V and 10 bases from J, with 13 bases between.

This chain joins TRBV9 and TRBJ1-3, with D unclear. Trimming removed 0 bases from V and 4 bases from J, with 11 bases in between. CDR1 SGDLS and CDR2 YYNGEE come from the germline V gene. The CDR3 totals 15 residues. This chain's CDR3 is CASSVGGLGGNTIYF. The CDR3 DNA reads TGTGCCAGCAGCGTAGGAGGGCTTGGAGGAAACACCATATATTTT.

The gene calls are TRBV2 and TRBJ1-2; the D gene is possibly TRBD1 (6 bases). Germline CDR1 SNHLY, CDR2 FYNNEI. This CDR3 spans 15 amino acids. V was pared by 5 bases and J by 4 bases, with 17 bases between. CDR3 loop: CASSPWTVGTYGYTF. The CDR3 DNA reads TGTGCCAGCAGTCCCTGGACAGTCGGCACCTATGGCTACACCTTC. The full variable domain, its missing parts supplied by reference TRBV2 and TRBJ1-2, is EPEVTQTPSHQVTQMGQEVILRCVPISNHLYFYWYRQILGQKVEFLVSFYNNEISEKSEIFDDQFSVERPDGSNFTLKIRSTKLEDSAMYFCASSPWTVGTYGYTFGSGTRLTVV.

The chain employs TRBV5-1 and TRBJ2-1; tentative D call: TRBD1 (6 bases). CDR1 is SGHRS, CDR2 YFSETQ, per germline. V gave up 3 bases and J gave up 5 bases, with 9 bases separating them. The CDR3 loop spans 13 amino acids. This chain's CDR3 is CASSWTADNEQFF. In DNA, the CDR3 is TGCGCCAGCAGCTGGACAGCCGACAATGAGCAGTTCTTC. Combining the CDR3 with reference TRBV5-1 and TRBJ2-1 gives the whole variable domain KAGVTQTPRYLIKTRGQQVTLSCSPISGHRSVSWYQQTPGQGLQFLFEYFSETQRNKGNFPGRFSGRQFSNSRSEMNVSTLELGDSALYLCASSWTADNEQFFGPGTRLTVL.

The chain carries TRBV29-1 and TRBJ1-1; D unclear. The CDR3 is 14 amino acids. V lost 6 bases and J lost 0, with 14 bases in between. CDR1 and CDR2 (germline): SQVTM, ANQGSEA. CDR3 DNA: TGCAGCGTCCCGCTATATAGCCTGAACACTGAAGCTTTCTTT. Amino acid sequence: CSVPLYSLNTEAFF.

V usage is TRBV9 and J usage is TRBJ1-1; no definite D call. The CDR3 runs 14 residues. V was cut by 4 bases and J by 4 bases, with 14 bases left in between. Germline values: CDR1 SGDLS, CDR2 YYNGEE. The CDR3 DNA sequence: TGTGCCAGCAGCCCGCGGGGAGACGGCACTGAAGCTTTCTTT. This sequence encodes CASSPRGDGTEAFF.

V gene TRBV13 combines with J gene TRBJ2-7, with 8 bases fitting TRBD2. The CDR3 is made up of 16 amino acids. Germline V gives CDR1 PRHDT, CDR2 FYEKMQ (reference sequence). J lost 8 bases, V lost 5 bases, and 17 bases had no gene match. CDR3 bases: TGTGCCAGCAGCCCCATAAAAAGCGAGCGGGAGCGTCAGCAGTACTTC. This gives the protein CASSPIKSERERQQYF.

The V gene is TRBV5-1, the J gene TRBJ2-3; 11 bases map to TRBD2. Unmatched junction bases numbered 4, after V lost 3 bases and J lost 4 bases. CDR3 size: 15 residues. The germline V gene encodes CDR1 SGHRS and CDR2 YFSETQ. The CDR3: CASSSSGGSSDTQYF. CDR3 DNA sequence: TGCGCCAGCAGCTCTAGCGGGGGGTCCTCAGATACGCAGTATTTT. The full variable domain, in which reference TRBV5-1 and TRBJ2-3 provide the parts outside the CDR3, is KAGVTQTPRYLIKTRGQQVTLSCSPISGHRSVSWYQQTPGQGLQFLFEYFSETQRNKGNFPGRFSGRQFSNSRSEMNVSTLELGDSALYLCASSSSGGSSDTQYFGPGTRLTVL.

DNA for the CDR3: TGTGCCAGCAGTGAGCAGGGACAGATCTATGGCTACACCTTC. Protein sequence: CASSEQGQIYGYTF. V is TRBV6-2 or TRBV6-3 and J is TRBJ1-2; 7 nucleotides match TRBD1. The ends lost 5 bases at V and 4 bases at J; junction bases unmatched: 7. In germline, CDR1 is MNHEY, CDR2 SVGEGT. This CDR3 is 14 amino acids long.

J is TRBJ2-2 and V is TRBV18; D is possibly TRBD1 (6 bases). Germline assignment: CDR1 KGHSH and CDR2 LQKENI. CDR3 length equals 16 residues. Trimming removed 2 bases at V and 5 bases at J, with 15 bases between. In DNA, the CDR3 is TGTGCCAGCTCACCATCTCCTAACAGGGCGACCGGGGAGCTGTTTTTT. It encodes CASSPSPNRATGELFF.

The chain is built from TRBV24-1 and TRBJ2-3; 10 bases fit TRBD2. The CDR3 extends over 19 amino acids. Germline V gene sequence: CDR1 KGHDR, CDR2 SFDVKD. Trimming cost V 7 bases and J 3 bases; bases outside gene matches: 18. CDR3 DNA: TGTGCCACCAGGCCTACACCGGGTCTAGCGGGGGTAAAAACAGATACGCAGTATTTT. Residues: CATRPTPGLAGVKTDTQYF.

V is TRBV29-1 and J is TRBJ1-2; 7 bases align to TRBD1. The ends lost 8 bases at V and 0 bases at J; junction bases unmatched: 9. This CDR3 has 14 residues. CDR1 and CDR2 from the germline V gene are SQVTM and ANQGSEA. The CDR3 coding sequence is TGCAGCCCAGAGGGGGCCCTGACTAACTATGGCTACACCTTC. This gives the protein CSPEGALTNYGYTF.

J is TRBJ2-5 and V is TRBV11-3; no firm D call. The CDR3 has 12 amino acids. Trimming left V 0 bases short and J 5 bases short, with 4 bases between. CDR1 and CDR2 (germline): SGHNT, YENEEA. The CDR3 DNA follows: TGTGCCAGCAGCTTAGATCGGGAGACCCAGTACTTC. Its translation: CASSLDRETQYF.

The V gene is TRBV19, the J gene TRBJ1-1; possible D gene TRBD1, 6 bases. The CDR3 sequence is 14 residues long. V was trimmed by 7 bases and J by 3 bases, leaving 15 bases between them. Germline assignment: CDR1 LNHDA and CDR2 SQIVND (reference sequence). CDR3: CASNLQGVDTEAFF. The CDR3 nucleotides are TGTGCCAGTAATCTACAGGGTGTAGACACTGAAGCTTTCTTT.